The 21 T cell receptor beta chains in this list originate from one sample, sequenced in a study of T-cell reconstitution after alpha-beta-depleted transplantation in children. Construction of the TCRbeta library involved unique molecular identifiers. TCRdb re-called the PCR reads through MiXCR, storing one row per CDR3 protein. The sample consists of roughly 200,000 distinct CDR3 sequences, 8.5% to 10% of them appearing once. Source: PBMCs from the stem cell graft donor, taken from the stem cell graft. The origin of the receptors is a human donor who donated a stem cell graft to a child with acute lymphoblastic leukemia.

Ten or more counts support this clonotype. The V call is TRBV6-1, the J call TRBJ2-7; 9 bases align to TRBD2. This CDR3 is built from 13 residues. CDR1 and CDR2 (germline): MNHNS, SASEGT. V shed 6 bases, J shed 1 base, and the junction held 1 base outside the gene matches. The DNA for the CDR3 is TGTGCCAGCAGGACTAGCGGATCCTACGAGCAGTACTTC. Its protein product is CASRTSGSYEQYF.

The chain combines TRBV11-3 with TRBJ2-1, with D perhaps TRBD1 (6 bases). V was shortened by 5 bases and J by 2 bases, with 10 bases between the two germline ends. In germline, CDR1 is SGHNT, CDR2 YENEEA. This CDR3 is 14 amino acids long. CDR3 sequence reads: CASSTRTAYNEQFF. The CDR3 DNA sequence: TGTGCCAGCAGCACCCGGACAGCCTACAATGAGCAGTTCTTC.

This clonotype was seen repeatedly, ten times or more. V and J are TRBV5-1 and TRBJ2-7; D remains ambiguous. The CDR3 is made up of 14 amino acids. V gave up 0 bases and J gave up 0 bases, with 7 bases separating them. In germline, CDR1 is SGHRS, CDR2 YFSETQ. CDR3 sequence (DNA): TGCGCCAGCAGCTTGGACGCACACTCCTACGAGCAGTACTTC. As protein: CASSLDAHSYEQYF. The whole variable domain, filled in from reference TRBV5-1 and TRBJ2-7, reads KAGVTQTPRYLIKTRGQQVTLSCSPISGHRSVSWYQQTPGQGLQFLFEYFSETQRNKGNFPGRFSGRQFSNSRSEMNVSTLELGDSALYLCASSLDAHSYEQYFGPGTRLTVT.

This clonotype was detected only a few times. The rearrangement links TRBV18 to TRBJ2-5; perhaps D is TRBD1 or TRBD2 (5 bases each). Germline V gives CDR1 KGHSH, CDR2 LQKENI. The CDR3 spans 13 residues. Between the trimmed V and J ends, which lost 4 bases and 5 bases, there was a span of 11 bases. The CDR3 loop reads CASSRGADETQYF. The CDR3 DNA reads as TGTGCCAGCTCACGAGGGGCGGATGAGACCCAGTACTTC.

This clonotype turned up a few times. The rearrangement links TRBV2 to TRBJ1-1; no firm D call. V lost 6 bases and J lost 4, with 9 bases in between. Looked up from germline, CDR1 is SNHLY and CDR2 is FYNNEI. The CDR3 covers 12 residues. The CDR3 region is CASRQRLTEAFF. CDR3 in DNA: TGTGCCAGCAGGCAACGGCTCACTGAAGCTTTCTTT.

This clonotype appeared many times. This chain uses TRBV29-1 with TRBJ2-7; unclear D gene. Germline-derived CDR1 and CDR2 are SQVTM and ANQGSEA. The CDR3 is 12 residues long. The germline V and J ends were trimmed by 5 bases and 1 base, with 9 bases remaining between them. The CDR3 is CSVLVSSYEQYF. CDR3 in DNA: TGCAGCGTTCTCGTTTCATCCTACGAGCAGTACTTC.

This clonotype was detected only a few times. The chain employs TRBV20-1 and TRBJ1-4; 7 bases match TRBD1. This CDR3 is built from 14 residues. Germline values: CDR1 DFQATT, CDR2 SNEGSKA (reference sequence). J lost 5 bases, V lost 4 bases, and 7 bases had no gene match. This chain's CDR3 is CSATSAGGNEKLFF. CDR3 coding DNA: TGCAGTGCTACCTCGGCAGGGGGGAATGAAAAACTGTTTTTT.

This clonotype was seen only a few times. The chain has TRBV25-1 and TRBJ1-2; D call uncertain. The V end was cut by 4 bases, the J end by 0 bases, with 6 bases between. CDR1 is MGHDK, CDR2 SYGVNS, per germline. This CDR3 contains 13 residues. CDR3 in amino acids: CASSGLANYGYTF. Written as DNA, the CDR3 is TGTGCCAGCAGTGGGTTAGCTAACTATGGCTACACCTTC.

This clonotype has only one observation. A read error may explain this, as a much larger clone is one base away. The genes are TRBV3-1 and TRBJ2-2; 8 bases are a match to TRBD2. CDR1 and CDR2 from the germline V gene are LGHDT and YNNKEL (reference sequence). This CDR3 contains 17 residues. The CDR3 sequence: CACSPNPGLANTGELFF. The CDR3 DNA follows: TGTGCCTGCAGCCCGAACCCGGGACTAGCGAACACCGGGGAGCTGTTTTTT.

This clonotype was detected once. The chain carries TRBV10-3 and TRBJ2-5; possibly TRBD1 for D (6 bases). This CDR3 region has 19 residues. In germline, CDR1 is ENHRY, CDR2 SYGVKD. The V gene lost 7 bases and the J gene lost 7 bases, with 34 bases spanning the gap. The chain's CDR3 is CAITHSPGRGDTKRRTQYF. In DNA form, the CDR3 reads TGTGCCATCACTCACAGTCCTGGCAGGGGAGATACGAAACGCAGGACCCAGTACTTC.

This clonotype has just a few counts. V gene TRBV7-8 combines with J gene TRBJ2-7, with 7 bases identical to TRBD2. V shed 1 base, J shed 4 bases, and the junction held 10 bases outside the gene matches. The CDR3 consists of 16 residues. The germline gives CDR1 SGHVS, CDR2 FQNEAQ. CDR3: CASSLGGGRQPYEQYF. The CDR3 DNA follows: TGTGCCAGCAGCTTAGGGGGGGGTCGACAGCCATACGAGCAGTACTTC. Full variable domain (remainder filled in from reference TRBV7-8 and TRBJ2-7): GAGVSQSPRYKVAKRGQDVALRCDPISGHVSLFWYQQALGQGPEFLTYFQNEAQLDKSGLPSDRFFAERPEGSVSTLKIQRTQQEDSAVYLCASSLGGGRQPYEQYFGPGTRLTVT.

Ten or more counts support this clonotype. The rearrangement uses TRBV10-3 and TRBJ2-7; 8 bases are shared with TRBD1. The germline V gene encodes CDR1 ENHRY and CDR2 SYGVKD. V lost 6 bases and J lost 4; bases outside the gene matches: 8. The CDR3 consists of 14 residues. DNA for the CDR3: TGTGCCATCAGCACAGACAGGGGAGAGTACGAGCAGTACTTC. Translation: CAISTDRGEYEQYF.

To note about this clonotype: Relative to the germline gene, one junction end is altered; a read error may explain this. The V gene is TRBV5-1, the J gene TRBJ1-2, with 10 bases that match TRBD1. This CDR3 is 16 amino acids long. Germline V gives CDR1 SGHRS, CDR2 YFSETQ. The CDR3 here is CATSLVETGGAYGYTF. DNA for the CDR3: TGCGCCACCAGCTTGGTCGAGACAGGGGGCGCTTATGGCTACACCTTC.

The table lists this clonotype with a few counts. V gene TRBV20-1 combines with J gene TRBJ1-5; D is possibly TRBD1 (5 bases). CDR3 length: 14 amino acids. V was trimmed by 6 bases and J by 1 base, leaving 13 bases between them. CDR1 DFQATT and CDR2 SNEGSKA come from the germline V gene (reference sequence). For the CDR3, the DNA is TGCAGTGCCCGGACACGAGTAAGCAATCAGCCCCAGCATTTT. The encoded protein is CSARTRVSNQPQHF.

The chain joins TRBV3-1 to TRBJ2-1; D is perhaps TRBD1 or TRBD2 (6 bases each). CDR3 length: 15 residues. The V end lost 6 bases, the J end lost 0 bases, and 12 bases lay between the germline ends. CDR1 and CDR2 (germline): LGHDT, YNNKEL (reference sequence). The CDR3 loop is CASRTRGPSYNEQFF. As DNA, the CDR3 is TGTGCCAGCAGGACACGGGGGCCCTCCTACAATGAGCAGTTCTTC.

This clonotype was detected ten times or more. This sequence joins TRBV15 and TRBJ2-5; TRBD2 might be the D (7 bases). Germline values: CDR1 LNHNV, CDR2 YYDKDF (reference sequence). The germline V and J ends were trimmed by 8 bases and 5 bases, with 18 bases remaining between them. The CDR3 totals 14 residues. The CDR3, as DNA: TGTGCCACCTCTGGGGGGCTGGGAGGGGAGACCCAGTACTTC. Translating gives CATSGGLGGETQYF.

The chain employs TRBV19 and TRBJ1-2; the match to TRBD1 covers 9 bases. CDR3 length equals 13 residues. Germline values: CDR1 LNHDA, CDR2 SQIVND (reference sequence). J was trimmed by 2 bases and V by 7 bases; bases with no gene match: 2. The CDR3 sequence is CASIGTGNYGYTF. The CDR3 DNA is TGTGCCAGTATAGGGACAGGGAACTATGGCTACACCTTC.

This clonotype was seen repeatedly, ten times or more. The gene calls are TRBV5-1 and TRBJ1-1; possibly TRBD1 for D (6 bases). The germline V gene encodes CDR1 SGHRS and CDR2 YFSETQ. V was shortened by 2 bases and J by 0 bases, with 14 bases between the two germline ends. CDR3 length equals 16 residues. The CDR3 reads CASSLQGSNLNTEAFF. CDR3 nucleotide sequence: TGCGCCAGCAGCTTACAGGGAAGTAATTTGAACACTGAAGCTTTCTTT. Full variable domain (missing parts from reference TRBV5-1 and TRBJ1-1): KAGVTQTPRYLIKTRGQQVTLSCSPISGHRSVSWYQQTPGQGLQFLFEYFSETQRNKGNFPGRFSGRQFSNSRSEMNVSTLELGDSALYLCASSLQGSNLNTEAFFGQGTRLTVV.

This clonotype showed up just a few times. The CDR3 DNA reads as TGCGCCAGCAGCCAACCGGGACAGGGGGCCTACGAGCAGTACTTC. Protein product: CASSQPGQGAYEQYF. V usage is TRBV5-1 and J usage is TRBJ2-7; 11 bases align to TRBD1. With 4 bases clipped from V and 2 bases from J, the junction kept 5 bases outside the gene matches. The CDR3 sequence is 15 residues long. Germline CDR1 is SGHRS and CDR2 is YFSETQ.

This clonotype was found many times. CDR3 nucleotides: TGCAGCGTCCTTCTGACAGGGGCAGATACGCAGTATTTT. Translating it yields CSVLLTGADTQYF. The chain recombines TRBV29-1 with TRBJ2-3, with TRBD1 identical over 8 bases. V lost 6 bases and J lost 4; bases outside the gene matches: 6. Germline V gene lookup returns CDR1 SQVTM and CDR2 ANQGSEA. This CDR3 comprises 13 residues.

There are many counts of this clonotype. The rearrangement uses TRBV6-1 and TRBJ2-3; either TRBD1 or TRBD2 may supply D (5 bases each). Germline CDR1 MNHNS, CDR2 SASEGT. The V gene lost 6 bases and the J gene lost 5 bases, with 21 bases spanning the gap. The CDR3 runs 16 residues. CDR3 coding DNA: TGTGCCAGCAGCCGGCTCGAGGGGTGGGTAGGAGATACGCAGTATTTT. Amino acids: CASSRLEGWVGDTQYF.